One and the same sample provided the 30 T cell receptor beta chains below, sequenced in a study of CD8 T cells in Susac syndrome. Reverse transcription used about 0.5 to 1 ug RNA and random hexamers. TCRdb analysed the immunoSEQ multiplex PCR reads with MiXCR anew, one entry per CDR3 protein. The sample has roughly 120,000 distinct CDR3 sequences, 85% to 95% seen once. The source material was CD8+ T cells from PBMCs. The receptors here all came from a human donor with multiple sclerosis.

The V and J genes are TRBV20-1 and TRBJ2-6, with D hard to call. Germline V CDR1 and CDR2: DFQATT, SNEGSKA (reference sequence). This CDR3 is built from 17 residues. Trimming removed 0 bases at V and 0 bases at J, with 12 bases between. The CDR3 spells CSARDLIGDSGANVLTF. The CDR3 nucleotides read TGCAGTGCTAGAGATCTTATCGGCGACTCTGGGGCCAACGTCCTGACTTTC.

The chain combines TRBV20-1 with TRBJ2-7, with 10 bases fitting TRBD2. The V gene end was trimmed by 3 bases and the J gene end by 3 bases; junction bases not matched to a gene: 5. CDR1 is DFQATT, CDR2 SNEGSKA, per germline (reference sequence). The CDR3 consists of 14 residues. The DNA of the CDR3 is TGCAGTGCTAGGGCTACTAGCGGGGACTACGAGCAGTACGTC. Encoded protein: CSARATSGDYEQYV.

CDR3 in amino acids: CASSSTGEGTEAFF. The CDR3 nucleotides read TGTGCCAGCAGCTCGACAGGGGAAGGAACTGAAGCTTTCTTT. The rearrangement links TRBV7-9 to TRBJ1-1; 8 bases are shared with TRBD1. V trimming: 4 bases; J trimming: 5 bases; junction bases outside the gene matches: 6. Germline CDR1 reads SEHNR; CDR2 reads FQNEAQ (reference sequence). This CDR3 spans 14 amino acids.

This chain connects TRBV5-1 to TRBJ1-3, with a possible D match to TRBD1 (5 bases). V lost 4 bases and J lost 2, with 10 bases in between. CDR3 length: 14 amino acids. Germline V gives CDR1 SGHRS, CDR2 YFSETQ. The DNA for the CDR3 is TGCGCCAGCAGCCCGTGGGGGGCTGGAAACACCATATATTTT. It yields the protein CASSPWGAGNTIYF.

The chain couples TRBV7-9 to TRBJ1-1; no clear D. The CDR3 spans 13 residues. The ends were cut back, 5 bases at V and 4 bases at J, with 11 bases in the middle. CDR1 is SEHNR, CDR2 FQNEAQ, per germline (reference sequence). The CDR3 coding sequence is TGTGCCAGCAGCCCATCGGGAGGCACTGAAGCTTTCTTT. Residues: CASSPSGGTEAFF.

The rearrangement links TRBV4-2 to TRBJ2-5; 9 bases are shared with TRBD2. Germline lookup yields CDR1 LGHNA and CDR2 YNFKEQ. V trimming: 0 bases; J trimming: 6 bases; junction bases outside the gene matches: 20. The CDR3 is made up of 20 amino acids. The CDR3 is CASSQDMGLAGSARGQTQYF. The CDR3 DNA follows: TGTGCCAGCAGCCAAGATATGGGGCTAGCGGGATCCGCCCGGGGGCAGACCCAGTACTTC.

The V and J genes are TRBV6-6 and TRBJ1-1; D gene uncertain. There are 13 residues in the CDR3. Germline CDR1 reads MNHNY; CDR2 reads SVGAGI (reference sequence). Trimming stripped 5 bases from V and 5 bases from J, with 12 bases between. The CDR3 loop is CASSLIMETEAFF. The CDR3 DNA follows: TGTGCCAGCAGTCTGATTATGGAGACTGAAGCTTTCTTT.

The chain uses TRBV5-1 and TRBJ2-7, with 10 bases aligning to TRBD1. With V trimmed by 5 bases and J by 3 bases, 2 bases remained unmatched. The CDR3 extends over 13 amino acids. The germline V gene encodes CDR1 SGHRS and CDR2 YFSETQ. The CDR3 coding sequence is TGCGCCAGCAGGGGGACAGGGGACTACGAGCAGTACTTC. Translating it yields CASRGTGDYEQYF.

This chain uses TRBV28 with TRBJ2-3, with a possible D match to TRBD1 (6 bases). There are 17 residues in the CDR3. The germline V gene has CDR1 MDHEN and CDR2 SYDVKM. The V gene lost 7 bases and the J gene lost 5 bases, with 25 bases spanning the gap. CDR3 amino acids: CASKGVRAVFGGDTQYF. In DNA, the CDR3 is TGTGCCAGCAAGGGGGTTCGGGCCGTTTTCGGTGGAGATACGCAGTATTTT.

The V gene is TRBV5-1, the J gene TRBJ2-1; D is possibly TRBD1 (6 bases). CDR3 length: 13 residues. Trimming left V 2 bases short and J 4 bases short, with 7 bases between. Germline V CDR1 and CDR2: SGHRS, YFSETQ. CDR3 in DNA: TGCGCCAGCAGCTTTACAGGGTACAATGAGCAGTTCTTC. Amino acids: CASSFTGYNEQFF.

The chain links TRBV28 to TRBJ1-1, with TRBD1 as a possible D gene (5 bases). Trimming left V 5 bases short and J 4 bases short, with 14 bases between. The CDR3 spans 14 residues. CDR1 is MDHEN, CDR2 SYDVKM, per germline. The CDR3 region is CASSPAREFTEAFF. In DNA, the CDR3 is TGTGCCAGCAGTCCCGCCAGGGAGTTCACTGAAGCTTTCTTT.

The rearrangement joins TRBV30 to TRBJ2-3; unclear D gene. The V gene lost 1 base and the J gene lost 5 bases, with 10 bases spanning the gap. Germline V gene data show CDR1 as GTSNPN and CDR2 as SVGIG (reference sequence). The CDR3 consists of 13 residues. CDR3 DNA sequence: TGTGCCTGGAGTGAAGACGCTGGAGATACGCAGTATTTT. Translating gives CAWSEDAGDTQYF. Supplemented by reference TRBV30 and TRBJ2-3, the full variable domain reads SQTIHQWPATLVQPVGSPLSLECTVEGTSNPNLYWYRQAAGRGLQLLFYSVGIGQISSEVPQNLSASRPQDRQFILSSKKLLLSDSGFYLCAWSEDAGDTQYFGPGTRLTVL.

The rearrangement uses TRBV20-1 and TRBJ2-1, with D tentatively TRBD1 (5 bases). V was trimmed by 2 bases and J by 4 bases, leaving 9 bases between them. Germline V gene data show CDR1 as DFQATT and CDR2 as SNEGSKA (reference sequence). The length of the CDR3 is 13 residues. CDR3 loop: CSARPGQYNEQFF. The CDR3 nucleotides read TGCAGTGCTAGACCTGGACAATACAATGAGCAGTTCTTC.

The chain links TRBV19 to TRBJ1-5; D not resolved. The V end was cut by 4 bases, the J end by 0 bases, with 10 bases between. This CDR3 has 15 amino acids. Germline loops: CDR1 LNHDA, CDR2 SQIVND (reference sequence). CDR3 region: CASSTTAYSNQPQHF. CDR3 DNA: TGTGCCAGTAGTACCACAGCATATAGCAATCAGCCCCAGCATTTT.

This rearrangement joins TRBV7-9 to TRBJ2-7, with TRBD1 matching over 9 bases. Germline CDR1 reads SEHNR; CDR2 reads FQNEAQ (reference sequence). With V trimmed by 2 bases and J by 3 bases, 2 bases remained unmatched. There are 14 residues in the CDR3. The CDR3 here is CASSLPGQGYEQYV. The DNA of the CDR3 is TGTGCCAGCAGCTTACCGGGACAGGGCTACGAGCAGTACGTC.

The rearrangement uses TRBV12-3 or TRBV12-4 and TRBJ1-5, with D possibly matching TRBD1 (6 bases). V was shortened by 3 bases and J by 2 bases, with 8 bases between the two germline ends. The CDR3 consists of 14 residues. This CDR3 reads CASSFRGGNQPQHF. Here the CDR3 DNA reads TGTGCCAGCAGTTTTAGGGGGGGCAATCAGCCCCAGCATTTT.

The V and J genes are TRBV5-1 and TRBJ1-2; 7 positions match TRBD1. Germline V lookup: CDR1 SGHRS, CDR2 YFSETQ. The CDR3 loop spans 16 amino acids. Trimming at V came to 1 base and at J to 0 bases, leaving 6 bases not matched to a gene. The CDR3 protein is CASSLTRDSSNYGYTF. Here the CDR3 DNA reads TGCGCCAGCAGCTTGACCCGGGACAGCTCTAACTATGGCTACACCTTC.

This chain connects TRBV4-1 to TRBJ2-7, with TRBD2 matching over 8 bases. Per germline, CDR1 MGHRA and CDR2 YSYEKL. J was trimmed by 5 bases and V by 3 bases; bases with no gene match: 9. This CDR3 contains 15 residues. The CDR3, as DNA: TGCGCCAGCAGCCAGCGGGAGGAGGGTAGGAACGAGCAGTACTTC. Its translation is CASSQREEGRNEQYF.

The CDR3 bases are TGCAGTGCTAGAGATCTGACTAACTATGGCTACACCTTC. This translates into CSARDLTNYGYTF. This chain links TRBV20-1 with TRBJ1-2; D unresolved. The V end was cut by 0 bases, the J end by 0 bases, with 5 bases between. Germline assignment: CDR1 DFQATT and CDR2 SNEGSKA (reference sequence). This CDR3 is built from 13 residues.

The chain carries TRBV19 and TRBJ2-4; D may be TRBD1 or TRBD2 (5 bases each). There are 14 residues in the CDR3. The germline V and J ends were trimmed by 7 bases and 5 bases, with 15 bases remaining between them. Germline V gives CDR1 LNHDA, CDR2 SQIVND (reference sequence). The CDR3 DNA sequence: TGTGCCAGTAACCAACGGGACGGCGAAAACATTCAGTACTTC. This encodes CASNQRDGENIQYF.

A word on this clonotype: This could be a read error, since a much larger clone is one nucleotide away. V and J are TRBV2 and TRBJ2-3; D remains ambiguous. Germline CDR1 reads SNHLY; CDR2 reads FYNNEI. The CDR3 contains 12 residues. V was trimmed by 7 bases and J by 0 bases, leaving 5 bases between them. CDR3 sequence (DNA): TGTGCCAGCACCCCTAGCACAGATACGCAGTATTTT. Its protein product is CASTPSTDTQYF. Based on the CDR3 plus reference TRBV2 and TRBJ2-3, the full variable domain is EPEVTQTPSHQVTQMGQEVILRCVPISNHLYFYWYRQILGQKVEFLVSFYNNEISEKSEIFDDQFSVERPDGSNFTLKIRSTKLEDSAMYFCASTPSTDTQYFGPGTRLTVL.

This clonotype was counted a single time. The chain links TRBV27 to TRBJ2-7; D remains ambiguous. The CDR3 has 14 residues. Trimming removed 4 bases from V and 1 base from J, with 11 bases in between. Germline-derived CDR1 and CDR2 are MNHEY and SMNVEV (reference sequence). The CDR3 spells CASSSPMASYEQYV. The DNA of the CDR3 is TGTGCCAGCAGTTCACCTATGGCATCCTACGAGCAGTACGTC.

This chain joins TRBV6-2 or TRBV6-3 and TRBJ2-1; the D gene is possibly TRBD1 (5 bases). The V end lost 0 bases, the J end lost 3 bases, and 12 bases lay between the germline ends. Per the germline V gene, CDR1 is MNHEY and CDR2 is SVGEGT. CDR3 length: 16 residues. CDR3 in amino acids: CASSYSRTKNYNEQFF. The CDR3 coding sequence is TGTGCCAGCAGTTACTCTCGGACAAAGAACTACAATGAGCAGTTCTTC.

The table lists this clonotype with a count of one. V and J are TRBV5-1 and TRBJ2-3; a possible D gene is TRBD1 (6 bases). Germline V gene sequence: CDR1 SGHRS, CDR2 YFSETQ. The length of the CDR3 is 16 residues. Trimming left V 1 base short and J 6 bases short, with 18 bases between. The CDR3 loop reads CASSLSTGRDADTQYF. The DNA for the CDR3 is TGCGCCAGCAGCTTGAGTACAGGGCGCGATGCGGATACGCAGTATTTT.

The chain carries TRBV7-2 and TRBJ2-3; 14 nucleotides line up with TRBD2. V trimming: 5 bases; J trimming: 7 bases; junction bases outside the gene matches: 8. This CDR3 spans 16 amino acids. Germline V gene sequence: CDR1 SGHTA, CDR2 FQGNSA. The CDR3 sequence: CASSLRLAGGPNTQYF. CDR3 DNA: TGTGCCAGCAGCCTACGACTAGCGGGGGGGCCAAATACGCAGTATTTT.

This chain joins TRBV5-6 and TRBJ2-5; TRBD1 agrees at 7 bases. The trim removed 5 bases at V and 7 bases at J, leaving 5 bases unmatched. The CDR3 spans 12 residues. CDR1 is SGHDT, CDR2 YYEEEE, per germline. The CDR3 loop is CASSRGRGTQYF. The CDR3 DNA reads TGTGCCAGCAGTAGGGGGCGCGGGACCCAGTACTTC.

This chain links TRBV7-9 with TRBJ2-1; D call uncertain. V lost 6 bases and J lost 4, with 4 bases in between. CDR3 length equals 11 residues. Germline CDR1 is SEHNR and CDR2 is FQNEAQ (reference sequence). The CDR3 spells CASRGYNEQFF. The CDR3 region has the DNA TGTGCCAGCAGAGGGTACAATGAGCAGTTCTTC.

The rearrangement uses TRBV7-9 and TRBJ2-6; possible D gene TRBD1, 6 bases. Trimming cost V 4 bases and J 4 bases, with 14 bases left between them. CDR1 and CDR2 (germline): SEHNR, FQNEAQ (reference sequence). The CDR3 length is 16 residues. This chain's CDR3 is CASSSLSTGGANVLTF. Here the CDR3 DNA reads TGTGCCAGCAGCTCACTATCGACAGGCGGGGCCAACGTCCTGACTTTC.

The rearrangement uses TRBV7-9 and TRBJ2-7; no reliable D call. Trimming removed 4 bases at V and 4 bases at J, with 11 bases between. The CDR3 is 13 amino acids. Germline assignment: CDR1 SEHNR and CDR2 FQNEAQ (reference sequence). CDR3 in DNA: TGTGCCAGCAGCTCCGGGCGACGATACGAGCAGTACTTC. The encoded protein is CASSSGRRYEQYF.

The chain has TRBV5-1 and TRBJ2-5; 9 bases fit TRBD2. Losses at the gene ends were 0 bases for V and 4 bases for J; bases not matched to a gene: 1. CDR3 length: 14 residues. Germline loops: CDR1 SGHRS, CDR2 YFSETQ. CDR3 residues: CASSLVAGVETQYF. The CDR3 region has the DNA TGCGCCAGCAGCTTGGTAGCGGGGGTAGAGACCCAGTACTTC.